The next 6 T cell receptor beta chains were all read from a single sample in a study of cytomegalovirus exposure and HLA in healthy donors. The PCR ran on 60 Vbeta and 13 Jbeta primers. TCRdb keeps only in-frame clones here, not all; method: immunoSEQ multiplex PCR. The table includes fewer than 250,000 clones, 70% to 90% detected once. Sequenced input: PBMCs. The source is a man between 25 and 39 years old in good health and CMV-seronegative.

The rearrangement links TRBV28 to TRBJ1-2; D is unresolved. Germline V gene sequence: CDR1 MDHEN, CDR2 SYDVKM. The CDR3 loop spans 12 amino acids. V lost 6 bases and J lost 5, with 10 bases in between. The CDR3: CASSPEKYGYTF. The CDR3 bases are TGTGCCAGCAGCCCTGAGAAGTATGGCTACACCTTC.

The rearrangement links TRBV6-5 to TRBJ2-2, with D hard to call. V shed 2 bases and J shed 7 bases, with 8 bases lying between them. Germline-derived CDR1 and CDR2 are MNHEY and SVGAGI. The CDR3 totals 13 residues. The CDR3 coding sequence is TGTGCCAGCAGTTACCGCGAAAGCGGGGAGCTGTTTTTT. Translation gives CASSYRESGELFF.

This CDR3 reads CASVQGSSYNSPLHF. The CDR3 DNA follows: TGTGCCAGCGTTCAGGGAAGCTCCTATAATTCACCCCTCCACTTT. This rearrangement joins TRBV6-6 to TRBJ1-6, with D perhaps matching TRBD1 (5 bases). Trimming removed 8 bases at V and 0 bases at J, with 11 bases between. Germline V gives CDR1 MNHNY, CDR2 SVGAGI (reference sequence). This CDR3 contains 15 residues.

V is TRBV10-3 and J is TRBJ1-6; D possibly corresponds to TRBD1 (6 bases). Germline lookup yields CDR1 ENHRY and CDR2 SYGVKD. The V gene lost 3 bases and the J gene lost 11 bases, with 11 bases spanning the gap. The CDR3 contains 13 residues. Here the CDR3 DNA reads TGTGCCATCAGTGACGGGACAAATACACCCCTCCACTTT. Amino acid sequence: CAISDGTNTPLHF.

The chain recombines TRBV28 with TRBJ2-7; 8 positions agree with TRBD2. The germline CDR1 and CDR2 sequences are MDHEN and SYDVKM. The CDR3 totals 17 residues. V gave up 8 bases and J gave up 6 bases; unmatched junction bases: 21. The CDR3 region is CASSNLGEPGLEGEQYF. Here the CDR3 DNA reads TGTGCCAGCTCCAACCTGGGGGAGCCGGGACTAGAAGGCGAGCAGTACTTC. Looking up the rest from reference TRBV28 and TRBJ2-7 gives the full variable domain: DVKVTQSSRYLVKRTGEKVFLECVQDMDHENMFWYRQDPGLGLRLIYFSYDVKMKEKGDIPEGYSVSREKKERFSLILESASTNQTSMYLCASSNLGEPGLEGEQYFGPGTRLTVT.

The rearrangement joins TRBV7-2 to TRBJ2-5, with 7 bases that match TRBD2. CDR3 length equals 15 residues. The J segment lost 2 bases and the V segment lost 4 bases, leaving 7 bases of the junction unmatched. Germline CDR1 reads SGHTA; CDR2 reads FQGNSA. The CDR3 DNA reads TGTGCCAGCAGCTCAGGACCGGGGGGTCAAGAGACCCAGTACTTC. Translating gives CASSSGPGGQETQYF.